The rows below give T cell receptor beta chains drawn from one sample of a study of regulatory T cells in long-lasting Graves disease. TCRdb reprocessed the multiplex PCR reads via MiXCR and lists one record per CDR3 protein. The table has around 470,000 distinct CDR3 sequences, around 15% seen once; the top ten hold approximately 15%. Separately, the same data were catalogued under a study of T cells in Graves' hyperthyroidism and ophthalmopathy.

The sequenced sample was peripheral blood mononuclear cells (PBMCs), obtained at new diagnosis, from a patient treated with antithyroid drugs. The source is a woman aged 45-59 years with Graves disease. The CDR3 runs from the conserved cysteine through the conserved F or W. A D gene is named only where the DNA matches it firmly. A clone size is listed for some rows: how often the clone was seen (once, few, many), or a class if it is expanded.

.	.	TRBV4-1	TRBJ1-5	CASSQGPGRNQPQHF	TGCGCCAGCAGCCAAGGGCCAGGGAGAAATCAGCCCCAGCATTTT
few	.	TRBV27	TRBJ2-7	CASSLRPRYEQYF	TGTGCCAGCAGTTTACGCCCACGATACGAGCAGTACTTC
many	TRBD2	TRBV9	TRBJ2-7	CASSAGLAGTYEQYF	TGTGCCAGCAGCGCTGGACTAGCGGGAACTTACGAGCAGTACTTC
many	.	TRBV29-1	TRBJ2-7	CSVDSLDEQYF	TGCAGCGTCGACAGTCTCGACGAGCAGTACTTC
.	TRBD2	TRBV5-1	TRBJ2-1	CASSLDLAGDNEQFF	TGCGCCAGCAGCTTGGATTTAGCGGGAGACAATGAGCAGTTCTTC
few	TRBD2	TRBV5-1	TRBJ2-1	CASSPGTSVHGEQFF	TGCGCCAGCAGTCCCGGGACTAGCGTTCACGGTGAGCAGTTCTTC
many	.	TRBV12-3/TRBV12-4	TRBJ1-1	CASSYTTGSEAFF	TGTGCCAGCAGCTATACCACAGGGTCGGAAGCTTTCTTT
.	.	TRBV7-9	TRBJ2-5	CASSLGLGTRKETQYF	TGTGCCAGCAGCTTAGGTCTAGGGACACGAAAAGAGACCCAGTACTTC
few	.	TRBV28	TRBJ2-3	CASSLPLDTQYF	TGTGCCAGCAGTTTACCCCTAGATACGCAGTATTTT
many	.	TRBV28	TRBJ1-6	CASSSGQLYNSPLHF	TGTGCCAGCAGTTCCGGACAGCTATATAATTCACCCCTCCACTTT
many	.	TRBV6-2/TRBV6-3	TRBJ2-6	CASSYSIRSGANVLTF	TGTGCCAGCAGTTACTCGATACGCTCTGGGGCCAACGTCCTGACTTTC
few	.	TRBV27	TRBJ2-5	CASSLSAETRDRPQRGETQYF	TGTGCCAGCAGTTTATCAGCCGAGACAAGGGACAGACCCCAGCGGGGGGAGACCCAGTACTTC
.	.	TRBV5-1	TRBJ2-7	CASSWTALSGEQYF	TGCGCCAGCAGCTGGACAGCCCTGTCGGGCGAGCAGTACTTC
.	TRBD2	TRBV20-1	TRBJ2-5	CSAPRLAGGPGETQYF	TGCAGTGCTCCCCGACTAGCGGGAGGGCCGGGGGAGACCCAGTACTTC
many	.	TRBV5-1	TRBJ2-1	CASSLGPGEGEQFF	TGCGCCAGCAGCTTGGGGCCAGGAGAGGGTGAGCAGTTCTTC
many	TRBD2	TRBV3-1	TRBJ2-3	CASSLRAGGSTDTQYF	TGTGCCAGCAGCCTCAGAGCGGGAGGAAGCACAGATACGCAGTATTTT
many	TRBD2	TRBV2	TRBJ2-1	CASSESSGLDPFF	TGTGCCAGCAGTGAATCGTCGGGACTAGATCCGTTCTTC
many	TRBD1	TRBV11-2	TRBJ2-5	CASSFSAGGETQYF	TGTGCCAGCAGCTTCTCAGCAGGGGGCGAGACCCAGTACTTC
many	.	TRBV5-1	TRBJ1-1	CASRGENTEAFF	TGCGCCAGCAGGGGGGAGAACACTGAAGCTTTCTTT
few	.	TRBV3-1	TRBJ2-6	CASRTVGGAGANVLTF	TGTGCCAGCAGGACCGTGGGCGGCGCTGGGGCCAACGTCCTGACTTTC
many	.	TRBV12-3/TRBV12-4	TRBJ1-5	CASSLSPQPQHF	TGTGCCAGCAGTTTATCGCCTCAGCCCCAGCATTTT
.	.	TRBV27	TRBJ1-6	CASSNTGDSYNSPLHF	TGTGCCAGCAGTAACACCGGGGATTCATATAATTCACCCCTCCACTTT
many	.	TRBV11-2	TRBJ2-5	CASSLDLAEETQYF	TGTGCCAGCAGCTTAGATTTAGCAGAAGAGACCCAGTACTTC
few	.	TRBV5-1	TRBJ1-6	CASSQSGPPDSPLHF	TGCGCCAGCAGTCAATCCGGGCCCCCGGATTCACCCCTCCACTTT
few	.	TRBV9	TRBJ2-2	CASSVVSGELFF	TGTGCCAGCAGCGTAGTATCCGGGGAGCTGTTTTTT
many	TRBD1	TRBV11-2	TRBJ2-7	CASSPTGQGSSYEQYF	TGTGCCAGCAGCCCCACCGGACAGGGGAGCTCCTACGAGCAGTACTTC
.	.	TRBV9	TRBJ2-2	CASSVGGINTGELFF	TGTGCCAGCAGCGTAGGGGGAATCAACACCGGGGAGCTGTTTTTT
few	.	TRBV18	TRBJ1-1	CASSGTSGAPSEAFF	TGTGCCAGCTCAGGAACGTCGGGGGCGCCCAGTGAAGCTTTCTTT
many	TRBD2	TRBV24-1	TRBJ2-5	CATSEPLGVAGVGETQYF	TGTGCCACCAGTGAACCCCTAGGGGTAGCGGGAGTGGGCGAGACCCAGTACTTC
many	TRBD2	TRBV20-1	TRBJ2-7	CSARGLGSGRNEQYF	TGCAGTGCTAGAGGACTGGGTAGCGGGAGGAACGAGCAGTACTTC
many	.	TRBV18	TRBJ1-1	CASSPRPGRVTEAFF	TGTGCCAGCTCACCAAGGCCAGGGAGGGTCACTGAAGCTTTCTTT
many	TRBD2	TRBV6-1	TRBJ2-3	CATQAGRLPPTDTQYF	TGTGCCACCCAAGCGGGGCGACTACCTCCCACAGATACGCAGTATTTT
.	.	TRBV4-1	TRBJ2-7	CASSQDSPLAYEQYF	TGCGCCAGCAGCCAAGATTCACCCTTGGCCTACGAGCAGTACTTC
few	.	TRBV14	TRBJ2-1	CASSQSLARVRHEQFF	TGTGCCAGCAGCCAATCGCTAGCGAGGGTTCGCCATGAGCAGTTCTTC
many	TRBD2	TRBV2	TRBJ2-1	CASSAGLASYNEQFF	TGTGCCAGCAGTGCCGGACTAGCCTCCTACAATGAGCAGTTCTTC